This record covers a single TCR beta chain. Its antigen is not identified. Measured with immunoSEQ multiplex PCR; TCRdb has only the in-frame clones, and not every one. The sample holds roughly 150,000 clones, roughly nine tenths seen once. The sample originates from a study of cytomegalovirus exposure and HLA in healthy donors. Findings and caveats of the study: Whilst most TCR sequences proved rare, a subset of public TCRs occurred across many donors.

The validation cohort, a group of over a hundred subjects, included the donors and was separate from the approximately 650-subject first cohort. Losses at the gene ends were 6 bases for V and 8 bases for J; bases not matched to a gene: 11. Germline-derived CDR1 and CDR2 are KGHSH and LQKENI. CDR3 length: 14 residues. This chain joins TRBV18 and TRBJ1-2, with 8 nucleotides matching TRBD1. The sequence was collected from a woman aged 18 to 35 in good health and CMV-seropositive. Sequenced sample: PBMCs. The CDR3 DNA is TGTGCCAGCTCGACAACCGGACAGGGTATCGGCTACACCTTC. It yields the protein CASSTTGQGIGYTF.